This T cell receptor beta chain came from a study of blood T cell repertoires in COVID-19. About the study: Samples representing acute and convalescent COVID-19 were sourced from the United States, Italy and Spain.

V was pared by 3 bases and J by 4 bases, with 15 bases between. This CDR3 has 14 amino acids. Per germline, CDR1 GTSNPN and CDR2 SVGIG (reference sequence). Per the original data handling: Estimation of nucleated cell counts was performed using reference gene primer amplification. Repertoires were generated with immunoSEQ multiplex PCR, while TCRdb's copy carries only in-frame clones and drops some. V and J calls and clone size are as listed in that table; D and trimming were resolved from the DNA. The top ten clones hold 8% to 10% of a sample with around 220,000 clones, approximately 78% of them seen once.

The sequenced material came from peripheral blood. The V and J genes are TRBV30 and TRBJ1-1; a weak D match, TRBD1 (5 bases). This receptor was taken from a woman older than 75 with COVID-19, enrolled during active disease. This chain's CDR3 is CAWRIDRVVTEAFF. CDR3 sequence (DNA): TGTGCCTGGAGAATAGACAGAGTTGTCACTGAAGCTTTCTTT.